These T cell receptor beta chains were read from a single sample in a study of cytomegalovirus exposure and HLA in healthy donors. TCRdb's copy holds only in-frame clones and misses some; the assay was immunoSEQ multiplex PCR. The data show around 130,000 clones, more than 55% seen once. The sequencing input was PBMCs. These TCRs come from a woman aged 60 to 75 in good health and CMV-seronegative. CDR3s include the opening cysteine and the closing phenylalanine or tryptophan.

CASSLAGTGGVEQYF	TRBV5-6	NA
CASRTTGAGANVLTF	TRBV5-6	TRBJ2-6
CAISELSVRRDYGYTF	TRBV10-3	TRBJ1-2
CAISNGGAQETQYF	TRBV7-2	TRBJ2-5
CASSQPGDTQYF	TRBV7-2	TRBJ2-3
CASSPRPPTGAGSGANVLTF	TRBV19	TRBJ2-6
CASSQEAPSDNEQFF	TRBV4-2	TRBJ2-1
CASSHKGVVNMNTEAFF	TRBV5-1	TRBJ1-1
CASLGGGYGYTF	TRBV6-1	TRBJ1-2
CASSSFGQGASYEQYF	TRBV28	TRBJ2-7
CASGPGLNTEAFF	TRBV25-1	TRBJ1-1
CASSRSPNRENEQYF	TRBV27	TRBJ2-7
CASSQDYRGRETQYF	TRBV4-2	TRBJ2-5
CASTLGSGGHADTQYF	TRBV9	TRBJ2-3
CASSLERGGGDTQYF	TRBV5-1	TRBJ2-3
CASSQAWDTQYF	TRBV7-2	TRBJ2-3
CASSLQTGPNEKLFF	TRBV7-9	TRBJ1-4
CASSLEISGALNTGELFF	TRBV7-8	TRBJ2-2
CASSTSSGRRTDTQYF	TRBV19	TRBJ2-3
CASSELGGGTGNQPQHF	TRBV6-1	TRBJ1-5
CASSTTAGGYTF	TRBV6-6	TRBJ1-2
CASSSRGQWGTEAFF	TRBV7-8	TRBJ1-1
CASSSQGSNQPQHF	TRBV5-4	TRBJ1-5
CASSYGLPTDTQYF	TRBV6-6	TRBJ2-3
CASSPGQTANYGYTF	TRBV7-2	TRBJ1-2
CASSSGHGKAAFF	TRBV7-2	TRBJ1-1
CASSLDRGYSGNTIYF	TRBV25-1	TRBJ1-3
CASSSDWLAGGSGANVLTF	TRBV28	TRBJ2-6
CASSPRTANTGELFF	TRBV5-1	TRBJ2-2
CASSLDSGLGGYTF	TRBV5-1	TRBJ1-2
CASSLSAGGGTEAFF	TRBV5-4	TRBJ1-1
CASSPQGRNTEAFF	TRBV7-2	TRBJ1-1
CASSALANYGYTF	TRBV2	TRBJ1-2
CASSERQGYGYTF	TRBV19	TRBJ1-2
CAISESGLGRTPANYGYTF	TRBV10-3	TRBJ1-2
CASSRIQGEPNTEAFF	TRBV23-1	TRBJ1-1
CASSRDRTSYYTF	TRBV5-1	TRBJ1-2
CASRIGQAGNQPQHF	TRBV6-5	TRBJ1-5
CASSGDRAQLTTDTQYF	TRBV7-2	TRBJ2-3
CASSQPGLAGGEQYF	TRBV7-9	TRBJ2-7
CASSLGAGGAYYGYTF	TRBV5-6	TRBJ1-2
CASSAGGFTDTQYF	TRBV9	TRBJ2-3
CASSPVGLGVPGQYF	TRBV18	TRBJ2-7
CASSFSSPPQGVYTF	TRBV7-2	TRBJ1-2
CASSLALGTGDQPQHF	TRBV7-9	TRBJ1-5